A selection of T cell receptor beta chains follows, all from one sample in a study of T-cell reconstitution after alpha-beta-depleted transplantation in children. TCRdb reprocessed the PCR reads with MiXCR, giving one entry per CDR3 protein. Of around 190,000 distinct CDR3 sequences in the sample, 6.6% were seen once. Sequences were derived from PBMCs, sampled before TCRalphabeta/CD19-depleted stem cell transplant. The receptor set was obtained from a boy aged 2 to 10 with acute lymphoblastic leukemia, due to receive a stem cell transplant. The CDR3 runs from the conserved cysteine through the conserved F or W. The D gene is left open where the match is weak. Clone size is shown for a subset of rows, as once, few, many or a class of expanded clone.

J	size	D	V	CDR3	DNA
TRBJ2-3	many	NA	TRBV11-2	CASSLGGRVGDTQYF	TGTGCCAGCAGCTTAGGTGGCAGGGTGGGAGATACGCAGTATTTT
TRBJ2-7	few	TRBD1	TRBV7-2	CASSPRDRISSYEQYF	TGTGCCAGCAGCCCCCGGGACAGGATAAGCTCCTACGAGCAGTACTTC
TRBJ2-3	many	TRBD2	TRBV7-2	CASSLSGGPDTQYF	TGTGCCAGCAGCTTAAGCGGGGGGCCAGATACGCAGTATTTT
TRBJ2-5	many	NA	TRBV7-9	CASSSLGGETQYF	TGTGCCAGCAGCTCCCTGGGTGGAGAGACCCAGTACTTC
TRBJ2-5	many	NA	TRBV20-1	CSASSPTYQETQYF	TGCAGTGCTAGTAGTCCTACTTATCAAGAGACCCAGTACTTC
TRBJ1-2	many	NA	TRBV29-1	CSVSDRAPLGYTF	TGCAGCGTTTCAGACCGGGCCCCCCTTGGCTACACCTTC
TRBJ2-7	many	TRBD1	TRBV20-1	CSANSPDRPYEQYF	TGCAGTGCTAACTCTCCGGACAGGCCCTACGAGCAGTACTTC
TRBJ1-2	many	NA	TRBV21-1	CASCRSPGSRYGYTF	TGTGCCAGCTGCCGATCCCCAGGGTCGCGATATGGCTACACCTTC
TRBJ2-1	NA	NA	TRBV24-1	CATSDSTPSSYNEQFF	TGTGCCACCAGTGATTCCACGCCGAGCTCCTACAATGAGCAGTTCTTC
TRBJ2-1	many	NA	TRBV12-3/TRBV12-4	CASRVSSSRNEQFF	TGTGCCAGCAGGGTGTCTAGCTCTCGGAATGAGCAGTTCTTC
TRBJ2-3	many	TRBD2	TRBV20-1	CSARLSGGHTQYF	TGCAGTGCTAGACTTAGCGGGGGACATACGCAGTATTTT
TRBJ1-1	many	NA	TRBV4-3	CASSQDGTPGNTEAFF	TGCGCCAGCAGCCAAGATGGGACCCCGGGGAACACTGAAGCTTTCTTT
TRBJ2-3	many	NA	TRBV6-4	CASSFGGRDTQYF	TGTGCCAGCAGTTTCGGGGGAAGGGATACGCAGTATTTT
TRBJ2-2	NA	NA	TRBV11-2	CASTQETTGELFF	TGTGCCAGCACACAGGAAACCACCGGGGAGCTGTTTTTT
TRBJ2-1	many	TRBD1	TRBV24-1	CATSDSWTGRSYNEQFF	TGTGCCACCAGTGACTCCTGGACAGGGCGCTCCTACAATGAGCAGTTCTTC
TRBJ2-1	many	NA	TRBV20-1	CSAQLGPFNEQFF	TGCAGTGCTCAATTGGGACCATTCAATGAGCAGTTCTTC
TRBJ2-1	many	NA	TRBV20-1	CSAPHGVNNEQFF	TGCAGTGCCCCTCACGGGGTTAACAATGAGCAGTTCTTC
TRBJ2-7	many	TRBD2	TRBV9	CASSVGTSDTYEQYF	TGTGCCAGCAGCGTAGGGACTAGCGATACCTACGAGCAGTACTTC
TRBJ2-1	many	TRBD1	TRBV29-1	CSVAGQGLNEQFF	TGCAGCGTTGCAGGACAGGGGTTGAATGAGCAGTTCTTC
TRBJ1-2	few	TRBD1	TRBV5-1	CASRALGQVTKGYTF	TGCGCCAGCCGAGCTCTGGGACAGGTGACGAAGGGCTACACCTTC
TRBJ2-1	few	NA	TRBV28	CASSFWTQNEQSF	TGTGCCAGCAGTTTTTGGACGCAGAATGAGCAGTCCTTC
TRBJ2-1	many	NA	TRBV12-3/TRBV12-4	CANQRDQRDEQFF	TGTGCCAACCAAAGGGACCAACGGGATGAGCAGTTCTTC
TRBJ2-1	many	TRBD2	TRBV20-1	CSASRPQRGGYNEQFF	TGCAGTGCTAGTCGCCCCCAGCGGGGGGGATACAATGAGCAGTTCTTC
TRBJ1-1	NA	NA	TRBV5-3	CARGLHGIEAFF	TGTGCCAGGGGCTTGCACGGGATTGAAGCTTTCTTT
TRBJ2-1	few	NA	TRBV20-1	CSGQTGLSYNEQFF	TGCAGTGGCCAAACGGGCCTCTCCTACAATGAGCAGTTCTTC
TRBJ2-7	many	TRBD1	TRBV28	CASSLYTGVDEQYF	TGTGCCAGCAGTTTATACACAGGGGTAGACGAGCAGTACTTC
TRBJ1-4	few	TRBD1	TRBV7-2	CASSLAGQPYEKLFF	TGTGCCAGCAGCTTAGCGGGACAGCCTTATGAAAAACTGTTTTTT
TRBJ1-6	few	TRBD1	TRBV7-9	CASSAPGQGNSPLHF	TGTGCCAGCAGCGCCCCGGGACAGGGCAATTCACCCCTCCACTTT
TRBJ2-7	many	TRBD2	TRBV10-3	CAISESASGRPEQYF	TGTGCCATCAGTGAGTCAGCGAGCGGGAGGCCCGAGCAGTACTTC
TRBJ2-1	many	NA	TRBV27	CASSPRRDPTWGEQFF	TGTGCCAGCAGTCCCCGCCGGGACCCAACATGGGGTGAGCAGTTCTTC
TRBJ2-7	many	TRBD2	TRBV3-1	CASSQGTSPAYEQYF	TGTGCCAGCAGCCAAGGGACTAGTCCGGCGTACGAGCAGTACTTC
TRBJ1-5	many	TRBD1	TRBV2	CASRGDSSSNQPQHF	TGTGCCAGCAGAGGGGACAGCTCTAGCAATCAGCCCCAGCATTTT
TRBJ1-6	NA	NA	TRBV6-2/TRBV6-3	CASSDGEESYNSPLHF	TGTGCCAGCAGCGACGGTGAGGAGTCCTATAATTCACCCCTCCACTTT
TRBJ1-1	many	NA	TRBV13	CASSFLAGNPEAFF	TGTGCCAGCAGCTTTTTGGCAGGGAATCCTGAAGCTTTCTTT
TRBJ1-3	many	NA	TRBV28	CASSLLGNTIYF	TGTGCCAGCAGTTTACTGGGAAACACCATATATTTT
TRBJ2-7	many	TRBD2	TRBV7-2	CASTPQRTSVNEQYF	TGTGCCAGCACCCCCCAAAGGACTAGCGTTAACGAGCAGTACTTC
TRBJ2-7	many	NA	TRBV9	CASSGGIGAGSYEQYF	TGTGCCAGCAGCGGGGGGATCGGGGCAGGATCGTACGAGCAGTACTTC
TRBJ2-5	many	NA	TRBV28	CASRRGTPRKTQYF	TGTGCCAGCAGAAGAGGGACTCCCCGAAAGACCCAGTACTTC
TRBJ2-1	many	NA	TRBV3-1	CASSSRTLGWIF	TGTGCCAGCAGCTCACGCACCCTGGGTTGGATCTTC
TRBJ1-3	many	NA	TRBV15	CATSPPKFFSGNTIYF	TGTGCCACCAGCCCACCTAAGTTTTTCTCTGGAAACACCATATATTTT
TRBJ2-2	many	TRBD2	TRBV11-1	CASKGASGTNANTGELFF	TGTGCCAGCAAGGGGGCTAGCGGGACGAACGCGAACACCGGGGAGCTGTTTTTT
TRBJ2-1	many	TRBD2	TRBV4-3	CASSQDSTSGYNEQFF	TGCGCCAGCAGCCAAGATAGCACTAGCGGGTACAATGAGCAGTTCTTC
TRBJ2-1	many	TRBD2	TRBV7-2	CASSLPQRWTSDYNEQFF	TGTGCCAGCAGCTTACCCCAGAGGTGGACTAGCGATTACAATGAGCAGTTCTTC
TRBJ2-7	many	NA	TRBV28	CASYRNLAPYEQYF	TGTGCCAGCTACCGAAACCTAGCCCCCTACGAGCAGTACTTC
TRBJ2-2	many	NA	TRBV29-1	CSAGIGGTGELFF	TGCAGCGCCGGTATCGGAGGCACCGGGGAGCTGTTTTTT
TRBJ2-3	many	TRBD1	TRBV24-1	CATSDQGQEGDTQYF	TGTGCCACCAGTGATCAGGGACAGGAGGGAGATACGCAGTATTTT
TRBJ1-4	few	TRBD1	TRBV5-1	CASSVTGSNEKLFF	TGCGCCAGCAGCGTGACAGGGTCTAATGAAAAACTGTTTTTT
TRBJ1-2	many	NA	TRBV29-1	CSVEGGDYGYTF	TGCAGCGTTGAAGGGGGCGACTATGGCTACACCTTC
TRBJ1-2	NA	TRBD1	TRBV5-1	CASSTQGALGYTF	TGCGCCAGCAGCACCCAGGGGGCGCTTGGCTACACCTTC
TRBJ2-7	many	TRBD1	TRBV4-1	CASSTGQGAYEQYF	TGCGCCAGCAGCACCGGACAGGGGGCTTACGAGCAGTACTTC
TRBJ2-1	NA	TRBD2	TRBV12-3/TRBV12-4	CASSSRLAVREFF	TGTGCCAGCAGTTCCCGACTAGCGGTCCGGGAGTTCTTC
TRBJ2-5	many	NA	TRBV6-2/TRBV6-3	CASSYSYVETQYF	TGTGCCAGCAGTTACTCCTACGTGGAGACCCAGTACTTC
TRBJ2-5	few	TRBD2	TRBV10-2	CASSTTSGGETQYF	TGCGCCAGCAGTACGACTAGCGGGGGAGAGACCCAGTACTTC
TRBJ2-1	many	NA	TRBV14	CASSRETRGNEQFF	TGTGCCAGCAGCAGAGAGACGAGGGGCAATGAGCAGTTCTTC
TRBJ1-2	few	NA	TRBV7-2	CASSLAAGINYGYTF	TGTGCCAGCAGCTTAGCGGCAGGGATTAACTATGGCTACACCTTC
TRBJ2-1	NA	TRBD2	TRBV10-3	CAMGLEIGGRASEVPMGEQFF	TGTGCCATGGGCCTCGAGATCGGCGGGAGGGCCTCGGAGGTTCCAATGGGGGAGCAGTTCTTC
TRBJ2-6	NA	NA	TRBV30	CAWSGQPSGANVLTF	TGTGCCTGGAGTGGTCAGCCCTCTGGGGCCAACGTCCTGACTTTC
TRBJ2-3	many	TRBD2	TRBV20-1	CSASSPAGVTDTQYF	TGCAGTGCTAGCTCCCCAGCGGGAGTCACAGATACGCAGTATTTT
TRBJ2-7	few	TRBD1	TRBV6-2/TRBV6-3	CASFDRGRVDEQYF	TGTGCCAGTTTTGACAGGGGGCGCGTCGACGAGCAGTACTTC
TRBJ2-7	many	NA	TRBV4-2	CASSQATGTGSYEQYF	TGTGCCAGCAGCCAAGCCACCGGGACTGGGTCCTACGAGCAGTACTTC